Below are 21 T cell receptor beta chains sequenced from a single sample in a study of response to subunit inactivated influenza vaccine. TCRdb re-called the RT-PCR reads through MiXCR, storing one row per CDR3 protein. The repertoire has almost 600,000 distinct CDR3 sequences, around 15% of them found once; the top ten carry around 10%. The source material was PBMCs from blood, sampled 11 to 12 days after vaccination. These receptors all come from a man over 45 who received an inactivated influenza vaccine.

V gene TRBV11-2 combines with J gene TRBJ2-3; the match to TRBD2 covers 8 bases. The CDR3 has 15 amino acids. Germline loops: CDR1 SGHAT, CDR2 FQNNGV. Germline trimming cut 5 bases from V and 1 base from J; bases unmatched to any gene: 5. The DNA for the CDR3 is TGTGCCAGCAGCGAAACTAGCGGACGCACAGATACGCAGTATTTT. Translated, it gives CASSETSGRTDTQYF.

This clonotype was counted a few times. J is TRBJ1-1 and V is TRBV15; 7 bases are a match to TRBD1. Germline CDR1 LNHNV, CDR2 YYDKDF (reference sequence). This CDR3 contains 14 residues. V gave up 6 bases and J gave up 0 bases; unmatched junction bases: 4. The CDR3 bases are TGTGCCACCAGAGCGGGACAGCTGAACACTGAAGCTTTCTTT. Amino acid sequence: CATRAGQLNTEAFF.

In its sample, this clonotype was seen once. This sequence joins TRBV2 and TRBJ1-5, with 10 bases identical to TRBD1. Per the germline V gene, CDR1 is SNHLY and CDR2 is FYNNEI. The CDR3 is 14 residues long. V dropped 5 bases and J dropped 12; count of bases not matched to a gene: 10. The CDR3 spells CASSSGTGAEIQHF. In nucleotides, the CDR3 is TGTGCCAGCAGTTCCGGGACAGGGGCGGAGATCCAGCATTTT.

The V gene is TRBV4-1, the J gene TRBJ2-3, with D possibly TRBD2 on 5 matching bases. From germline, CDR1 is MGHRA and CDR2 YSYEKL. V was trimmed by 0 bases and J by 1 base, leaving 14 bases between them. The CDR3 contains 17 residues. CDR3 sequence (DNA): TGCGCCAGCAGCCAAGATGGTAGGACTTTTGGCACAGATACGCAGTATTTT. It is translated as CASSQDGRTFGTDTQYF.

The V call is TRBV12-3 or TRBV12-4, the J call TRBJ2-7; 7 nucleotides match TRBD1. The CDR3 loop spans 12 amino acids. Losses at the gene ends were 7 bases for V and 7 bases for J; bases not matched to a gene: 7. The CDR3 nucleotides are TGTGCCAGCACAAGGGGGCTAGGAGAGCAGTACTTC. Protein: CASTRGLGEQYF.

This clonotype has only a few counts. V and J are TRBV10-3 and TRBJ2-1; D call uncertain. Germline V gene lookup returns CDR1 ENHRY and CDR2 SYGVKD. CDR3 length: 15 amino acids. V gave up 0 bases and J gave up 0 bases, with 6 bases separating them. In DNA form, the CDR3 reads TGTGCCATCAGTGAGTCTCTCAGCTCCTACAATGAGCAGTTCTTC. As protein: CAISESLSSYNEQFF.

V and J are TRBV11-1 and TRBJ2-2; D perhaps matches TRBD1 (6 bases). V gave up 2 bases and J gave up 6 bases, with 22 bases separating them. The CDR3 spans 18 residues. The V gene's germline CDR1 is SGHAT and CDR2 FQDESV (reference sequence). As DNA, the CDR3 is TGTGCCAGCAGCTTAAGACCCGGCCTTACAGGGATCGCCGGGGAGCTGTTTTTT. This encodes CASSLRPGLTGIAGELFF.

This chain links TRBV7-9 with TRBJ2-3; the match to TRBD2 covers 7 bases. CDR1 is SEHNR, CDR2 FQNEAQ, per germline (reference sequence). This CDR3 comprises 15 residues. Losses at the gene ends were 5 bases for V and 2 bases for J; bases not matched to a gene: 7. The DNA of the CDR3 is TGTGCCAGCAGCGCGGGACTACCGTTCACAGATACGCAGTATTTT. This sequence encodes CASSAGLPFTDTQYF.

This clonotype was detected only a few times. The chain links TRBV20-1 to TRBJ2-5; no clear D gene. Deletions cut 6 bases from V and 4 bases from J, with 15 bases between. In germline, CDR1 is DFQATT, CDR2 SNEGSKA (reference sequence). This CDR3 is 13 amino acids long. The CDR3 DNA is TGCAGTGCCCCGGCACCCGGACGAGAGACCCAGTACTTC. Its protein product is CSAPAPGRETQYF.

The chain links TRBV6-2 or TRBV6-3 to TRBJ2-4, with 8 bases identical to TRBD1. The CDR3 contains 20 residues. From germline, CDR1 is MNHEY and CDR2 SVGEGT. V dropped 6 bases and J dropped 0; count of bases not matched to a gene: 19. CDR3 nucleotide sequence: TGTGCCAGCAGCAAACCCCCCGCCGGGACAGGAGGTCGAGCCAAAAACATTCAGTACTTC. It yields the protein CASSKPPAGTGGRAKNIQYF.

This clonotype was counted between two and nine times. This chain joins TRBV6-2 or TRBV6-3 and TRBJ2-3; the D gene is possibly TRBD1 (6 bases). Trimming shortened V by 1 base and J by 3 bases, and 14 bases separated the two germline ends. Germline V CDR1 and CDR2: MNHEY, SVGEGT. The CDR3 runs to 16 residues. DNA for the CDR3: TGTGCCAGCAGTTACTTCCGACAGGCGCCGACAGATACGCAGTATTTT. This codes for CASSYFRQAPTDTQYF.

In DNA form, the CDR3 reads TGTGCCAGCAGCCAAGGTCAGGGATCAAGGGCCCTATATCAGCCCCAGCATTTT. Encoded protein: CASSQGQGSRALYQPQHF. This sequence joins TRBV3-1 and TRBJ1-5; weak D call: TRBD1 (5 bases). Germline loops: CDR1 LGHDT, CDR2 YNNKEL (reference sequence). The CDR3 is 18 residues long. The V end lost 1 base, the J end lost 5 bases, and 21 bases lay between the germline ends.

This clonotype was seen at least ten times. The CDR3 sequence: CASSWQGPTLSYYEQYF. As DNA, the CDR3 is TGTGCCAGCAGTTGGCAGGGGCCGACCTTATCTTACTACGAGCAGTACTTC. This sequence joins TRBV12-3 or TRBV12-4 and TRBJ2-7, with D maybe TRBD1 (6 bases). The CDR3 has 17 amino acids. The ends were cut back, 4 bases at V and 3 bases at J, with 22 bases in the middle.

This clonotype was seen only a few times. The chain links TRBV18 to TRBJ2-6; D unclear. Trimming cost V 3 bases and J 1 base, with 10 bases left between them. The CDR3 extends over 16 amino acids. CDR1 and CDR2 from the germline V gene are KGHSH and LQKENI. CDR3 nucleotides: TGTGCCAGCTCACCTCTCAGTGATTCTGGGGCCAACGTCCTGACTTTC. It encodes CASSPLSDSGANVLTF.

The chain combines TRBV20-1 with TRBJ2-4; D possibly corresponds to TRBD2 (5 bases). V was clipped by 3 bases and J by 8 bases, with 17 bases between them. The CDR3 sequence is 14 residues long. Germline loops: CDR1 DFQATT, CDR2 SNEGSKA (reference sequence). The DNA for the CDR3 is TGCAGTGCTAGGGTCCCTGGTTTACTAGACATTCAGTACTTC. As protein: CSARVPGLLDIQYF.

This clonotype occurred a few times. The chain carries TRBV4-3 and TRBJ1-5; D gene unclear. V was clipped by 0 bases and J by 4 bases, with 10 bases between them. Germline V gene sequence: CDR1 LGHNA, CDR2 YSLEER. The CDR3 runs to 15 residues. CDR3 residues: CASSQEKDFNQPQHF. The CDR3 DNA follows: TGCGCCAGCAGCCAAGAGAAGGATTTTAATCAGCCCCAGCATTTT.

This clonotype has a handful of counts. The chain combines TRBV6-2 or TRBV6-3 with TRBJ2-7, with D perhaps matching TRBD2 (5 bases). The CDR3 length is 14 residues. Trimming pared 0 bases from V and 3 bases from J, leaving 9 bases between. From germline, CDR1 is MNHEY and CDR2 SVGEGT. CDR3 DNA sequence: TGTGCCAGCAGTTACTCGAGGGTCCTCTACGAGCAGTACTTC. Its protein is CASSYSRVLYEQYF.

The chain links TRBV3-1 to TRBJ2-1, with D uncertain. Germline assignment: CDR1 LGHDT and CDR2 YNNKEL (reference sequence). The CDR3 covers 14 residues. Trimming pared 1 base from V and 7 bases from J, leaving 11 bases between. In DNA form, the CDR3 reads TGTGCCAGCAGCCAAGGGTACACTGAGAATGAGCAGTTCTTC. Amino acids: CASSQGYTENEQFF.

The chain has TRBV15 and TRBJ1-5; D not resolved. Trimming pared 1 base from V and 6 bases from J, leaving 4 bases between. CDR3 length equals 12 residues. Germline values: CDR1 LNHNV, CDR2 YYDKDF (reference sequence). CDR3 coding DNA: TGTGCCACCAGCAGAGTGGGTCAGCCCCAGCATTTT. Amino acids: CATSRVGQPQHF.

The J gene is TRBJ1-4, the V gene TRBV7-2; the match to TRBD1 covers 9 bases. The CDR3 runs 15 residues. The germline gives CDR1 SGHTA, CDR2 FQGNSA. V lost 8 bases to trimming and J lost 7 bases; unmatched junction nucleotides: 11. Here the CDR3 reads CASRSGTGLSEKLFF. The DNA of the CDR3 is TGTGCCAGCCGGTCGGGGACAGGGTTAAGTGAAAAACTGTTTTTT.

The gene calls are TRBV3-1 and TRBJ2-4, with D possibly TRBD1 on 5 matching bases. Per germline, CDR1 LGHDT and CDR2 YNNKEL (reference sequence). This CDR3 region has 14 residues. Trimming shortened V by 3 bases and J by 2 bases, and 8 bases separated the two germline ends. CDR3 residues: CASSQKGTKNIQYF. CDR3 bases: TGTGCCAGCAGCCAGAAGGGGACCAAAAACATTCAGTACTTC. Complete variable domain (other parts from reference TRBV3-1 and TRBJ2-4): DTAVSQTPKYLVTQMGNDKSIKCEQNLGHDTMYWYKQDSKKFLKIMFSYNNKELIINETVPNRFSPKSPDKAHLNLHINSLELGDSAVYFCASSQKGTKNIQYFGAGTRLSVL.